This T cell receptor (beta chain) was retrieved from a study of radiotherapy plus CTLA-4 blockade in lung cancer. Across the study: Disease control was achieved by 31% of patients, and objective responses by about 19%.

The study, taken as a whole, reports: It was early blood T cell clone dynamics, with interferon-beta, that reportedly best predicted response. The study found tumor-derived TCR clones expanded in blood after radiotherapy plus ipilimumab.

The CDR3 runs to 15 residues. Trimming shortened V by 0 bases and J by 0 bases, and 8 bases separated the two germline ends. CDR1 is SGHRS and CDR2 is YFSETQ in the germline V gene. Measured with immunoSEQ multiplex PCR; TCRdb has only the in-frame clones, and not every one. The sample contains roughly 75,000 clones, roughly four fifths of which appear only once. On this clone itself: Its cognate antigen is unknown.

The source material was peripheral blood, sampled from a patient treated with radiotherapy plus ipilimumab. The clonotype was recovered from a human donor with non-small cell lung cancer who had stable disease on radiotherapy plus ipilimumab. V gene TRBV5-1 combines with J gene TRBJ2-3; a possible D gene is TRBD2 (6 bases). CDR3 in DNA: TGCGCCAGCAGCTTGGTTAGCGGAAGCACAGATACGCAGTATTTT. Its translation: CASSLVSGSTDTQYF.